Below, 4 T cell receptor beta chains from the same sample are listed, as sequenced in a study of shared clonotypes between healthy human individuals (TCRdb year 2020). Receptor libraries were prepared by the immunoSEQ multiplex PCR assay. As stored in TCRdb, this immuneACCESS dataset retains in-frame rearrangements with V and J assigned. A fraction of the clones does not appear; measured against another copy, unresolved V genes explain less than half of the discrepancy, and the remainder lacks a known reason. The sample includes around 1.6 million clones, with around 98% observed a single time. Roughly 0.4% of the sample comes from the top ten. The sample taken for sequencing was naive CD4+ T cells sorted from blood. In light of the paper, this sample's cell subset or site label describes: CD45RA+ positively selected. Every receptor here comes from a man younger than 40 in good health.

V and J are TRBV5-6 and TRBJ2-3, with D hard to call. Trimming shortened V by 4 bases and J by 2 bases, and 5 bases separated the two germline ends. This CDR3 is built from 12 residues. Germline V gives CDR1 SGHDT, CDR2 YYEEEE. The CDR3 DNA reads TGTGCCAGCAGCCCGGACACAGATACGCAGTATTTT. It specifies CASSPDTDTQYF.

The DNA of the CDR3 is TGCAGCGTCGCCCGGGCGGTCACAGATACGCAGTATTTT. Translation: CSVARAVTDTQYF. The V gene is TRBV29-1, the J gene TRBJ2-3; D unresolved. Between the trimmed V and J ends, which lost 6 bases and 2 bases, there was a span of 12 bases. This CDR3 contains 13 residues. Germline values: CDR1 SQVTM, CDR2 ANQGSEA.

This chain connects TRBV28 to TRBJ2-7; tentatively, D is TRBD2 (5 bases). The CDR3 has 13 amino acids. Germline CDR1 reads MDHEN; CDR2 reads SYDVKM. Between the trimmed V and J ends, which lost 3 bases and 3 bases, there was a span of 9 bases. In DNA form, the CDR3 reads TGTGCCAGCAGTTTGCCTAGCTACTACGAGCAGTACTTC. It translates to CASSLPSYYEQYF.

This chain uses TRBV15 with TRBJ2-5; 7 nucleotides agree with TRBD2. The germline CDR1 and CDR2 sequences are LNHNV and YYDKDF (reference sequence). Trimming removed 6 bases from V and 0 bases from J; junction bases left unmatched: 4. The length of the CDR3 is 14 residues. For the CDR3, the DNA is TGTGCCACCAGTGGGGGAGGGGACCAAGAGACCCAGTACTTC. It is translated as CATSGGGDQETQYF.